These 18 T cell receptor beta chains were all obtained from the same sample, sequenced in a study of human T cells and chemical hapten exposure. The time point was: patch test 2, 6 weeks after DPC sensitization. Treatment of the sample: therapeutic diphenylcyclopropenone sensitization with weekly scalp DPC. In TCRdb, the RACE reads were re-called with MiXCR into one record per CDR3 protein. This table holds over 130,000 distinct CDR3 sequences, about 11% found once. The sequences come from whole blood, collected in connection with sensitization to the hapten diphenylcyclopropenone (DPC). Source of these receptors: a woman in her 50s with alopecia areata. Some clones in this sample may be carry-over from other donors' samples.

In its sample, this clonotype was seen a few times. The chain is built from TRBV6-5 and TRBJ2-2; unclear D gene. The germline CDR1 and CDR2 sequences are MNHEY and SVGAGI. The ends were cut back, 1 base at V and 0 bases at J, with 12 bases in the middle. CDR3 length: 17 residues. CDR3 sequence: CASSYFGRSSNTGELFF. The CDR3 nucleotides are TGTGCCAGCAGTTACTTCGGCAGGAGTTCGAACACCGGGGAGCTGTTTTTT.

The chain couples TRBV7-6 to TRBJ2-5; D perhaps matches TRBD2 (6 bases). V was cut by 1 base and J by 5 bases, with 17 bases left in between. The CDR3 runs 16 residues. CDR1 and CDR2 from the germline V gene are SGHVS and FNYEAQ. DNA for the CDR3: TGTGCCAGCAGCTTAGGGGCGGGACCCGACCGGGAGACCCAGTACTTC. As protein: CASSLGAGPDRETQYF.

The chain combines TRBV7-2 with TRBJ2-1; D possibly corresponds to TRBD2 (5 bases). Trimming removed 0 bases at V and 2 bases at J, with 5 bases between. Looked up from germline, CDR1 is SGHTA and CDR2 is FQGNSA. There are 14 residues in the CDR3. CDR3 DNA: TGTGCCAGCAGCTTAGCGGGAGCCTACAATGAGCAGTTCTTC. Translation gives CASSLAGAYNEQFF.

This clonotype was counted ten times or more. The chain uses TRBV29-1 and TRBJ1-1; 8 nucleotides match TRBD1. Trimming took 7 bases from V and 4 from J; bases not matched to a gene: 5. CDR1 is SQVTM, CDR2 ANQGSEA, per germline. This CDR3 is 12 amino acids long. The CDR3 bases are TGCAGCGCCGACAGGGGTGCCACTGAAGCTTTCTTT. As protein: CSADRGATEAFF.

The chain couples TRBV6-2 or TRBV6-3 to TRBJ2-7, with 8 bases aligning to TRBD1. CDR1 is MNHEY, CDR2 SVGEGT, per germline. The length of the CDR3 is 11 residues. The junction had 1 base not matched to a gene; V was cut back by 5 bases and J by 7 bases. As DNA, the CDR3 is TGTGCCAGCAGTCACAGGGGGGAGCAGTACTTC. Amino acids: CASSHRGEQYF.

About this clonotype itself: This may be a read error: a much more frequent sequence differs by one nucleotide. The J gene is TRBJ2-5, the V gene TRBV7-2, with 11 nucleotides matching TRBD2. The CDR3 extends over 14 amino acids. Germline CDR1 reads SGHTA; CDR2 reads FQGNSA. The DNA for the CDR3 is TGTGCCAGCAGATCTAGCGGGAGGCCGGAATTCAAGGACTTC. This encodes CASRSSGRPEFKDF.

This clonotype was seen repeatedly, ten times or more. V and J are TRBV11-2 and TRBJ2-5; 7 bases match TRBD2. Trimming took 1 base from V and 1 from J; bases not matched to a gene: 9. The CDR3 runs 17 residues. Germline CDR1 SGHAT, CDR2 FQNNGV. CDR3: CASSLADGTNLQETQYF. CDR3 sequence (DNA): TGTGCCAGCAGCTTAGCCGATGGGACTAACCTCCAAGAGACCCAGTACTTC.

This clonotype was recorded at least ten times. The chain couples TRBV6-2 or TRBV6-3 to TRBJ2-3, with a weak D call TRBD2 (5 bases). Trimming took off 0 bases at V and 6 bases at J, with 7 bases between the two ends. CDR3 size: 13 residues. Germline CDR1 is MNHEY and CDR2 is SVGEGT. CDR3 protein: CASSYSSGDTQYF. The CDR3 DNA follows: TGTGCCAGCAGTTACTCCTCGGGGGATACGCAGTATTTT.

This clonotype was seen many times. V usage is TRBV3-1 and J usage is TRBJ2-1; D gene uncertain. The CDR3 is 16 residues long. V dropped 1 base and J dropped 8 bases, with 18 bases sitting between them. From germline, CDR1 is LGHDT and CDR2 YNNKEL (reference sequence). Written as DNA, the CDR3 is TGTGCCAGCAGCCAAGGCCTTCGTGGATGGAGCGATGAGCAGTTCTTC. Protein product: CASSQGLRGWSDEQFF.

This clonotype has at least ten counts. This chain uses TRBV18 with TRBJ1-5, with D possibly being TRBD1 (5 bases). Germline values: CDR1 KGHSH, CDR2 LQKENI. This CDR3 contains 13 residues. The germline V and J ends were trimmed by 3 bases and 5 bases, with 8 bases remaining between them. The CDR3 protein is CASSPQGDQPQHF. The DNA of the CDR3 is TGTGCCAGCTCACCGCAAGGGGATCAGCCCCAGCATTTT.

This clonotype was recorded many times. The CDR3 here is CSAYASGGYEQYF. CDR3 coding DNA: TGCAGTGCCTACGCTAGCGGGGGGTACGAGCAGTACTTC. This chain uses TRBV20-1 with TRBJ2-7; TRBD2 aligns across 11 bases. Per germline, CDR1 DFQATT and CDR2 SNEGSKA (reference sequence). V lost 6 bases, J lost 4 bases, and 5 bases stayed unmatched. The CDR3 has 13 amino acids.

This clonotype was counted only a few times. The V gene is TRBV11-1, the J gene TRBJ2-1; no clear D gene. This CDR3 has 13 amino acids. Germline V lookup: CDR1 SGHAT, CDR2 FQDESV (reference sequence). Deletions cut 5 bases from V and 8 bases from J, with 13 bases between. CDR3 in DNA: TGTGCCAGCAGCCCCTACTCCCAGGATGAGCAGTTCTTC. Its translation: CASSPYSQDEQFF.

The sample holds a few counts of this clonotype. The chain carries TRBV20-1 and TRBJ2-5; TRBD2 matches 11 bases. The V segment lost 6 bases and the J segment 5 bases; nucleotides outside the gene matches: 17. Germline loops: CDR1 DFQATT, CDR2 SNEGSKA (reference sequence). The CDR3 totals 17 residues. DNA for the CDR3: TGCAGTGCGCTGGTGTCTAGCGGGAGGCGACGGGTCGAGACCCAGTACTTC. Translating it yields CSALVSSGRRRVETQYF.

This clonotype was seen at least ten times. The chain recombines TRBV19 with TRBJ2-3; no firm D call. The CDR3 has 13 residues. Per germline, CDR1 LNHDA and CDR2 SQIVND (reference sequence). V was clipped by 5 bases and J by 4 bases, with 10 bases between them. CDR3 residues: CASSGRMADTQYF. The CDR3 bases are TGTGCCAGTAGTGGGCGGATGGCAGATACGCAGTATTTT.

V and J are TRBV7-3 and TRBJ1-1, with no clear D. The V end was cut by 5 bases, the J end by 1 base, with 8 bases between. The germline V gene encodes CDR1 SGHTA and CDR2 FQGTGA. This CDR3 spans 13 amino acids. The CDR3 here is CASSTNQNTEAFF. CDR3 nucleotide sequence: TGTGCCAGCAGCACAAACCAGAACACTGAAGCTTTCTTT.

A few counts support this clonotype. The V gene is TRBV20-1, the J gene TRBJ1-3, with 7 bases aligning to TRBD1. This CDR3 is 16 amino acids long. Germline V gene sequence: CDR1 DFQATT, CDR2 SNEGSKA (reference sequence). J was trimmed by 1 base and V by 6 bases; bases with no gene match: 12. CDR3 in DNA: TGCAGTGCCCCTGGGACAGTCCTAGCTTCTGGAAACACCATATATTTT. Translated: CSAPGTVLASGNTIYF.

In its sample, this clonotype was seen a few times. This chain uses TRBV7-2 with TRBJ2-5; D is possibly TRBD2 (5 bases). Looked up from germline, CDR1 is SGHTA and CDR2 is FQGNSA. Trimming took off 1 base at V and 5 bases at J, with 8 bases between the two ends. The CDR3 is 13 amino acids. The CDR3 sequence is CASSLVPGETQYF. The CDR3 DNA reads TGTGCCAGCAGCTTAGTGCCGGGGGAGACCCAGTACTTC.

This clonotype was seen more than once but under ten times. J is TRBJ2-7 and V is TRBV14; 8 bases fit TRBD2. Germline CDR1 is SGHDN and CDR2 is FVKESK. This CDR3 has 13 amino acids. V dropped 4 bases and J dropped 7; count of bases not matched to a gene: 6. CDR3 in DNA: TGTGCCAGCAGCCCTTACCAGCGGGAGGAGCAGTACTTC. Protein product: CASSPYQREEQYF.